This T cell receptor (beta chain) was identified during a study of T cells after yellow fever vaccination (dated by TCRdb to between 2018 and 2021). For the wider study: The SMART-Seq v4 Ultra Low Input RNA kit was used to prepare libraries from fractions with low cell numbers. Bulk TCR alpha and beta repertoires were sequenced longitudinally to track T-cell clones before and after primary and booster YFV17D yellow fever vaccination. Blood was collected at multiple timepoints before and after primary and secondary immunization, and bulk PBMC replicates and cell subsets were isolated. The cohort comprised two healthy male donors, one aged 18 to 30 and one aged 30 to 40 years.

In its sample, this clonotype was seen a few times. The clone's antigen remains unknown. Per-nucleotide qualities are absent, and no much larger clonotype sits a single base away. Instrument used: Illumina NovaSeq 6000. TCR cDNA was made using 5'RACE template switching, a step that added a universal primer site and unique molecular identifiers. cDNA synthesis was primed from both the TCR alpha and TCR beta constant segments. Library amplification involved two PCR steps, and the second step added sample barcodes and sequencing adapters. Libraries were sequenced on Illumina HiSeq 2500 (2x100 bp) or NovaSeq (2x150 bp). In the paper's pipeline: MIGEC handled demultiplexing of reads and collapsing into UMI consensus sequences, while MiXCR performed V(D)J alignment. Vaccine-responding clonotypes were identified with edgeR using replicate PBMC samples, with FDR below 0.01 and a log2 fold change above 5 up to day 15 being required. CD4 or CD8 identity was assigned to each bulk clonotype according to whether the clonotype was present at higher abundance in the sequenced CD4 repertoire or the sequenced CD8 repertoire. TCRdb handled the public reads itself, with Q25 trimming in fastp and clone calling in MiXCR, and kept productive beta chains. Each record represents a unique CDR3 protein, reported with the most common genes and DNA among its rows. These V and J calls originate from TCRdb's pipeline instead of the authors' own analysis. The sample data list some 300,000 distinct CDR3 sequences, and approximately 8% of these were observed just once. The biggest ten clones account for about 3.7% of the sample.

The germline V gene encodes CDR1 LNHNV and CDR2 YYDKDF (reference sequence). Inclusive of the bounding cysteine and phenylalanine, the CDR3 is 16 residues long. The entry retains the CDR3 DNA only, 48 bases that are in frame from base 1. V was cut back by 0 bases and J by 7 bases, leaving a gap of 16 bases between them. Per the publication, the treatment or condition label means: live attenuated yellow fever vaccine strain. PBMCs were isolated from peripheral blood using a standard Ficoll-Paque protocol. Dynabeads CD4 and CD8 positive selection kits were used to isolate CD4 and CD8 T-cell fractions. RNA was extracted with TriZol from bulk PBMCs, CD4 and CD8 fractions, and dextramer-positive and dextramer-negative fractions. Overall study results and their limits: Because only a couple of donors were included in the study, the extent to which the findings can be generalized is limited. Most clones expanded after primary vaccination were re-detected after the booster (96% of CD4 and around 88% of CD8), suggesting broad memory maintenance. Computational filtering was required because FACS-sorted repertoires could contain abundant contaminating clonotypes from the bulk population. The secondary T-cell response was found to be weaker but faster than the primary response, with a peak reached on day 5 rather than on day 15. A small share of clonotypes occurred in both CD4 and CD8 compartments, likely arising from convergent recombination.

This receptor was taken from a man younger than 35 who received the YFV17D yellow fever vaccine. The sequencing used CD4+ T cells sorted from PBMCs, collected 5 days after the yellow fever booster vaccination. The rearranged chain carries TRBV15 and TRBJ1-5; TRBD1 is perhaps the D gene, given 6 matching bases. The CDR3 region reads CATSRDLGRGYQPQHF. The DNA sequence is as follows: TGTGCCACCAGCAGAGATCTCGGCAGGGGATACCAGCCCCAGCATTTT.